This TCR beta chain was sequenced during a study of blood T cell repertoires in COVID-19. The repertoire was sequenced with immunoSEQ multiplex PCR; TCRdb's copy has only in-frame clones and lacks some. The top ten clones hold roughly 1.5% of a sample with about 300,000 clones, around 85% of them seen once. V gave up 4 bases and J gave up 0 bases, with 22 bases separating them. Germline CDR1 is SGDLS and CDR2 is YYNGEE. The CDR3 loop spans 18 amino acids. The sequencing input was peripheral blood. The TCR sequence derives from a human donor with COVID-19, enrolled during active disease. The donor label of this sample is uncertain. The chain is built from TRBV9 and TRBJ1-1; D possibly corresponds to TRBD1 (5 bases). The CDR3 DNA is TGTGCCAGCAGCTTTCCGACAGACGGCCTCCTCATGAACACTGAAGCTTTCTTT. Encoded protein: CASSFPTDGLLMNTEAFF.